This T cell receptor beta chain is from a study of blood T cell repertoires in COVID-19 (dated by TCRdb to 2019 to 2021). In the study overall: Collaborator samples came from the United States, Italy and Spain and covered acute and convalescent phases of COVID-19. The prospective study material was composed of cDNA or gDNA derived from T cells, B-cell-depleted T cells, or PBMCs. The dataset comprised deeply sampled blood TCRbeta repertoires from subjects exposed to, actively infected with, or recovered from COVID-19. A freely available public database, intended as a resource for researchers studying the immune response to SARS-CoV-2, is where the repertoires were released. The samples were drawn from the first 160 participants of the ongoing ImmuneRACE study and from some 1,300 subjects provided by 6 global collaborators. A de-identified subject ID, COVID-19 status, age in years and sex were almost always included in the sample metadata. Where available, HLA class I and class II types were taken from metadata supplied by the sample provider and were not determined by assay-based typing. General findings and caveats noted by the study authors: The amount of clinical and demographic metadata varied by source and participant and was provided uncurated.

Comments on this clone: What this receptor recognizes is not known. Nothing much larger sits one base from this clone, and base qualities are not available.

The immunoSEQ Assay, a bias-controlled multiplex PCR, was used to amplify TCRbeta CDR3 regions from genomic DNA. As for the original processing: The number of nucleated cells in each sample was estimated by amplification of reference gene primers within the assay. Sequence reads were collapsed and filtered to measure the absolute abundance of every unique TCRbeta CDR3 rearrangement. For each sample, productive Simpson clonality was calculated as the square root of Simpson's diversity index across productive rearrangements. TCRdb limited this immuneACCESS table to in-frame rearrangements with V and J called. A share of clones is missing; checked studies link under half to unresolved V genes, and the rest is unexplained. V, J and clone size are taken as reported in that table, and D and trimming were inferred from the DNA itself. This sample lists about 220,000 clones; approximately 80% were detected once. The ten largest make up around 3.4% of the sample.

Enrolling through a virtual design, the prospective study's participants ranged in age from roughly 18 to 95 years and lived across approximately 25 United States geographic areas. Cohort assignment in the prospective study relied on participant-reported clinical history from a screening survey and a study questionnaire. Recovered participants in ImmuneRACE Cohort 3 were defined by two consecutive negative NP/OP PCR tests, clearance by a healthcare professional, or resolution of symptoms. Mobile phlebotomists in the prospective study collected whole blood, serum and a nasopharyngeal or oropharyngeal swab from every participant. Prospective study participants could optionally give additional blood draws and questionnaires over a roughly 2-month period. Prospective study blood samples were shipped either frozen or at room temperature before DNA extraction. V sheds 0 bases and J sheds 4 bases, leaving 12 bases between their ends. The CDR3 measures 14 amino acids from cysteine to phenylalanine. Only the CDR3 portion is preserved as DNA: 42 bases, with reading frame beginning at the first base. The germline V gene encodes CDR1 GTSNPN and CDR2 SVGIG (reference sequence).

Material for sequencing was PBMCs or T cells enriched from blood (not recorded which). The sequence was obtained from a woman aged 60 to 75 who had recovered from COVID-19. The rearranged chain carries TRBV30 and TRBJ1-2, and possibly TRBD1, on 6 matching bases. In nucleotide form, the sequence is TGTGCCTGGAGTGTTTCAGGGGACGCCTATGGCTACACCTTC. It codes for CAWSVSGDAYGYTF.